This passage covers 8 T cell receptor beta chains from one sample sequenced in a study of radiotherapy plus CTLA-4 blockade in lung cancer. Assay used: immunoSEQ multiplex PCR; TCRdb lists only in-frame clones, some missing. The top ten hold around 3.5% of the sample, which has about 95,000 clones, 82% seen once. The sample was peripheral blood, taken from a patient treated with radiotherapy plus ipilimumab. The receptors derive from a human donor with non-small cell lung cancer who had a partial response to radiotherapy plus ipilimumab.

This clone occurred a few times. The chain combines TRBV11-2 with TRBJ1-6; D call uncertain. Germline CDR1 is SGHAT and CDR2 is FQNNGV. V was pared by 3 bases and J by 4 bases, with 7 bases between. The CDR3 extends over 14 amino acids. CDR3 residues: CASSLEGYNSPLHF. CDR3 nucleotides: TGTGCCAGCAGCTTGGAGGGTTATAATTCACCCCTCCACTTT.

This clone was counted only a few times. The chain employs TRBV5-6 and TRBJ1-1; TRBD1 matches 10 bases. The CDR3 is 15 amino acids. Losses at the gene ends were 4 bases for V and 4 bases for J; bases not matched to a gene: 7. The germline V gene encodes CDR1 SGHDT and CDR2 YYEEEE. CDR3 coding DNA: TGTGCCAGCAGCCTCCGGGACAGGGGTAGCACTGAAGCTTTCTTT. Translated: CASSLRDRGSTEAFF.

This chain links TRBV18 with TRBJ2-1; a possible D gene is TRBD2 (6 bases). V gave up 0 bases and J gave up 9 bases, with 15 bases separating them. The CDR3 is 15 residues long. Germline V gives CDR1 KGHSH, CDR2 LQKENI. CDR3 in DNA: TGTGCCAGCTCACCACCGGAGGGCCGTTCACTTGAGCAGTTCTTC. Translating it yields CASSPPEGRSLEQFF. The full variable domain, its missing parts supplied by reference TRBV18 and TRBJ2-1, is NAGVMQNPRHLVRRRGQEARLRCSPMKGHSHVYWYRQLPEEGLKFMVYLQKENIIDESGMPKERFSAEFPKEGPSILRIQQVVRGDSAAYFCASSPPEGRSLEQFFGPGTRLTVL.

V and J are TRBV29-1 and TRBJ2-5; 9 nucleotides match TRBD1. V lost 6 bases, J lost 2 bases, and 1 base stayed unmatched. CDR3 size: 12 residues. The V gene's germline CDR1 is SQVTM and CDR2 ANQGSEA. The CDR3 DNA sequence: TGCAGCGTCGGACAGGGGCAAGAGACCCAGTACTTC. This sequence encodes CSVGQGQETQYF. Full variable domain (outside the CDR3, taken from reference TRBV29-1 and TRBJ2-5): SAVISQKPSRDICQRGTSLTIQCQVDSQVTMMFWYRQQPGQSLTLIATANQGSEATYESGFVIDKFPISRPNLTFSTLTVSNMSPEDSSIYLCSVGQGQETQYFGPGTRLLVL.

The rearrangement links TRBV15 to TRBJ2-3; 8 bases match TRBD2. V lost 2 bases and J lost 5; bases outside the gene matches: 9. Germline V gives CDR1 LNHNV, CDR2 YYDKDF (reference sequence). This CDR3 is 16 amino acids long. CDR3 sequence reads: CATSRISGSDGDTQYF. CDR3 sequence (DNA): TGTGCCACCAGCAGAATAAGCGGGAGCGATGGAGATACGCAGTATTTT.

J is TRBJ1-4 and V is TRBV2; TRBD1 is a possible D gene (6 bases). The CDR3 covers 12 residues. The germline V and J ends were trimmed by 8 bases and 11 bases, with 15 bases remaining between them. Germline CDR1 is SNHLY and CDR2 is FYNNEI. In nucleotides, the CDR3 is TGTGCCAGCCAAAGGGGGTCCGGGAAACTGTTTTTT. Translating gives CASQRGSGKLFF.

The genes are TRBV7-9 and TRBJ2-3; TRBD1 might be the D (5 bases). CDR3 length: 14 residues. V lost 5 bases to trimming and J lost 6 bases, with 15 bases between them. Germline V gene sequence: CDR1 SEHNR, CDR2 FQNEAQ (reference sequence). CDR3 coding DNA: TGTGCCAGCAGCCCCCCAGGGCTTGAGGATACGCAGTATTTT. This encodes CASSPPGLEDTQYF.

The chain combines TRBV19 with TRBJ2-2; 8 bases align to TRBD1. Germline V gene sequence: CDR1 LNHDA, CDR2 SQIVND (reference sequence). The CDR3 spans 14 residues. J gave up 7 bases and V 7 bases, and 8 bases lay outside the gene matches. The CDR3 reads CASIGQGSSGELFF. The CDR3 coding sequence is TGTGCCAGTATAGGACAGGGTTCAAGCGGGGAGCTGTTTTTT.